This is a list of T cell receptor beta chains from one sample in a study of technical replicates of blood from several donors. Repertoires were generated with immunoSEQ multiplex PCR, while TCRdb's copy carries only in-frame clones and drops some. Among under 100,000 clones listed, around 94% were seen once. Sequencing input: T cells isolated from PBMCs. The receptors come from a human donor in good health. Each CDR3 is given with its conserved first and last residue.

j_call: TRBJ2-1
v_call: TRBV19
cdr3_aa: CASSVQGAHRWDEQFF

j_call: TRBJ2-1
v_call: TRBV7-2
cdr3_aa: CASSLASGRASEQFF

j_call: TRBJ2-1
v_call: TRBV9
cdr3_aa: CASSVGRTGYNEQFF

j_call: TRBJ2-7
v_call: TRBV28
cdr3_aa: CASRPVDRVYEQYF

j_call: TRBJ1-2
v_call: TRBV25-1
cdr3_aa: CASSMGGLGYGYTF

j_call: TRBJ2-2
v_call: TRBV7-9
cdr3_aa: CASSLSDRNTGELFF

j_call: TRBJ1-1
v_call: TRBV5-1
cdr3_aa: CASSPVPMNTEAFF

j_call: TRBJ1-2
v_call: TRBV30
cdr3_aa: CAWKEETRYGYTF

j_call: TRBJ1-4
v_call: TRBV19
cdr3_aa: CASSIGLGATNEKLFF

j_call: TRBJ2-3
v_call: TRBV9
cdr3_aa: CARGGLAGERGDTQYF

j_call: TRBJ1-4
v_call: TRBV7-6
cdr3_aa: CASSLASRVNEKLFF

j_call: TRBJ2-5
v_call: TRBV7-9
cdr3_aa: CASSQDRYQETQYF

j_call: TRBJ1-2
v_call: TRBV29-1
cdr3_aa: CSVYYLGPQGNYGYTF

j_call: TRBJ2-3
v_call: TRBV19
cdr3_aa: CASMVQRGATDTQYF

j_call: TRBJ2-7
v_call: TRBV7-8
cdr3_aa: CASSLGTGGNGYEQYF

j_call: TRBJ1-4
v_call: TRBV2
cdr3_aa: CASSEDRGAEKLFF

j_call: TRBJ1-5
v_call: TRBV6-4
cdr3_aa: CARQVPPSNQPQHF

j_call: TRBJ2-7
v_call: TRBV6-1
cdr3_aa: CASSLLEASYEQYF

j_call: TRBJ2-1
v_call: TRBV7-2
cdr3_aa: CASSIFYNEQFF

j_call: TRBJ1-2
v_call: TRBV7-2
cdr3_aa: CASSPWAGTNYGYTF

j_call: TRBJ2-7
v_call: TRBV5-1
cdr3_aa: CASSLGASGAVYEQYF

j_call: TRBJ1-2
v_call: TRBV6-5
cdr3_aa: CASSRQGASGYTF

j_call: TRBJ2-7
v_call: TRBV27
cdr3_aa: CASSLWGGDEQYF

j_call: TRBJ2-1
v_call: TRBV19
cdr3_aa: CASSIGIISGRLSYNEQFF

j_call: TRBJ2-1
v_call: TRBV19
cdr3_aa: CASSTTRGSLSEQFF

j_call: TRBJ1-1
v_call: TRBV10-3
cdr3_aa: CAIRRQENTEAFF

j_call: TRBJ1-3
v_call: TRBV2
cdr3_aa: CASTQDIGNTIYF

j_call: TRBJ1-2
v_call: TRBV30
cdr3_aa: CAWSPGTGAHYGYTF

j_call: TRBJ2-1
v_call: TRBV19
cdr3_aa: CASSSPPSGITYEQFF

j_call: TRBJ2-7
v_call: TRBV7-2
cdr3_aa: CASSSTRDSSNEQYF

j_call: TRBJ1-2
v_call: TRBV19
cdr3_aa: CASSAGGAYGYTF

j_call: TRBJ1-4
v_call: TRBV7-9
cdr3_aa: CASSLTFKTGGLNEKLFF

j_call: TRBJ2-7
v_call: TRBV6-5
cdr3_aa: CASSYSLGPPNSEQYF

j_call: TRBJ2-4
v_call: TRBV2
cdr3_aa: CASARDRVDKNIQYF

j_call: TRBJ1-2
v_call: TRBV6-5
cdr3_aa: CASSYSTGARGYTF

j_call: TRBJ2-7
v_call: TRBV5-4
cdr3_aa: CASSLGTGRAYEQYF

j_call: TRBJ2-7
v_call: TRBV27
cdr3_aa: CASSLTGGGYEQYF

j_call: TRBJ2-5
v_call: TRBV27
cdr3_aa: CASSPPGDQETQYF

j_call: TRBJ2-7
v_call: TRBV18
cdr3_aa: CASSPGLAGEGEQYF

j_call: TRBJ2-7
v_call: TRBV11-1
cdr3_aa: CASSPEAGTSYEQYF

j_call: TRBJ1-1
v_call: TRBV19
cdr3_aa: CASSMAAGRGIFTEAFF

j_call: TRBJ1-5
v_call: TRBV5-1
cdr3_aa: CASSPGTPDNQPQHF

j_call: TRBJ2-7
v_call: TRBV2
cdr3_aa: CASSEGLAGYEQYF

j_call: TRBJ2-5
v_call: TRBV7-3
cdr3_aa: CASSPSPGETQYF

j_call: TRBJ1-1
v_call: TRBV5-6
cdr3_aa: CASSLVQQFNTEAFF

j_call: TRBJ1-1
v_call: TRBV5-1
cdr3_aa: CASSLVGSAYNTEAFF

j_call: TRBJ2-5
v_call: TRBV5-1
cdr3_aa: CASSGSGVGETQYF

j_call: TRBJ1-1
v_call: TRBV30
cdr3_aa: CAWRAGPGNTEAFF

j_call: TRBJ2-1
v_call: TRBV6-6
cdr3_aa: CASSPAGGSDEQFF

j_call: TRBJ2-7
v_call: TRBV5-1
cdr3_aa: CASTNRAQGEQYF

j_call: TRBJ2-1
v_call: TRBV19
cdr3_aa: CASSLPGTRFNEQFF

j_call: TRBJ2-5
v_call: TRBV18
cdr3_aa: CASSPQGAETQYF

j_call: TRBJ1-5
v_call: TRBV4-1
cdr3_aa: CASSQDPGGYWQPQHF

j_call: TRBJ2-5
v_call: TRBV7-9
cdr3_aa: CASSFQVGGGPRETQYF

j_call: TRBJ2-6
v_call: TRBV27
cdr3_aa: CASSLVPTANSGANVLTF

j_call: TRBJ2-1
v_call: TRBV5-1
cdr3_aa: CASSLLDSRLDNEQFF

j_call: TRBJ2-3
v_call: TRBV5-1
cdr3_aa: CASSLGLAGSTDTQYF

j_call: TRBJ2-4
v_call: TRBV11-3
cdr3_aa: CASSITDRARVLDQDIQYF

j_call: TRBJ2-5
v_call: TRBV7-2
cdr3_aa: CASSAGRDWASGLQETQYF

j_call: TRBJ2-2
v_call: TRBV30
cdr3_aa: CAAGTSHYTGELFF